This paragraph covers one T cell receptor beta chain sequence. The data were taken from a study of blood T cell repertoires in COVID-19. Study as a whole: In each case, the material was cDNA or gDNA derived from T cells, B-cell-depleted T cells, or PBMCs.

Recruitment covered about two dozen US areas and drew participants whose ages spanned roughly 18 to 100 years. In assigning cohorts, the study relied on participant-reported clinical history. As processed by the authors: Nucleated cell number was recorded as an estimate derived from reference gene primer amplification. Only in-frame clones appear in the TCRdb table, and some are missing; sequencing was by immunoSEQ multiplex PCR. The V and J calls and the clone size are those of that table, but D and trimming were determined from the DNA. Of a few hundred thousand clones detected, approximately 88% appear once; the ten largest clones hold 1.5% to 2%. This CDR3 is 17 amino acids long. V shed 6 bases and J 0 bases; nucleotides not matched to a gene: 7. Germline values: CDR1 LNHDA, CDR2 SQIVND (reference sequence).

The sequence was collected from a woman in her thirties or forties who had recovered from COVID-19. The V gene is TRBV19, the J gene TRBJ2-6, with TRBD2 identical over 8 bases. The sequencing input was PBMCs or T cells enriched from blood (not recorded which). The CDR3 DNA reads as TGTGCCAGTAGCTATCTAGCGGGTAGCTCTGGGGCCAACGTCCTGACTTTC. This sequence encodes CASSYLAGSSGANVLTF.